This T cell receptor beta chain is drawn from a study of radiotherapy plus CTLA-4 blockade in lung cancer. The CDR3 length is 13 residues. V lost 3 bases to trimming and J lost 0 bases, with 7 bases between them. Looked up from germline, CDR1 is SGHRS and CDR2 is YFSETQ. Produced via immunoSEQ multiplex PCR; TCRdb's table is partial and in-frame only. Of 85,000 to 100,000 clones listed, about two thirds are singletons. The sequencing used peripheral blood, collected from a patient treated with radiotherapy plus ipilimumab. V gene TRBV5-1 combines with J gene TRBJ2-7; the D is unclear. The receptor was isolated from a human donor with non-small cell lung cancer that progressed on radiotherapy plus ipilimumab. The CDR3 region is CASSSDPSYEQYF. CDR3 nucleotides: TGCGCCAGCAGCTCTGACCCCTCCTACGAGCAGTACTTC.